This T cell receptor beta chain was captured in a study of T-cell reconstitution after alpha-beta-depleted transplantation in children. This clonotype was found many times. The antigen remains unidentified. TCRbeta library preparation incorporated unique molecular identifiers. Via MiXCR, TCRdb re-called the PCR reads, giving one row per CDR3 protein. The repertoire holds more than 200,000 distinct CDR3 sequences, roughly 24% seen once, with about 2.5% in the top ten. Study-wide results and caveats: T-cell numbers and diversity, one year after transplant, stemmed largely from T cells that were newly produced. Several hundred expanded graft clones reportedly were the source of alpha-beta T cells about two months after transplant.

Germline-derived CDR1 and CDR2 are DFQATT and SNEGSKA (reference sequence). The V end lost 5 bases, the J end lost 8 bases, and 19 bases lay between the germline ends. The CDR3 sequence is 14 residues long. The TCR was taken from a girl aged 2 to 9 with Fanconi anemia, due to receive a stem cell transplant. This chain connects TRBV20-1 to TRBJ2-1, with D tentatively TRBD2 (5 bases). This sample comprised PBMCs, obtained before TCRalphabeta/CD19-depleted stem cell transplant. CDR3 in DNA: TGCAGTGCTGTCTCTGGTGGACTGTACGATGAGCAGTTCTTC. Protein product: CSAVSGGLYDEQFF.